The source of this T cell receptor beta chain is a study of identical twins. Study outcomes and limitations: Models underestimated out-of-frame TCR alpha sharing in monozygotic twins. Insertion counts were lower in abundant cord blood beta clonotypes, a trend that memory repertoires did not show.

This clonotype was seen ten or more times. Its antigen is unidentified. Germline CDR1 and CDR2: MDHEN and SYDVKM. CDR3 length: 14 amino acids. V gave up 5 bases and J gave up 4 bases, with 13 bases separating them. TCRdb used MiXCR to reprocess the 5' RACE reads, holding one entry per CDR3 protein. The table records approximately 590,000 distinct CDR3 sequences, more than 9% of them present only once. All donors comprised healthy Caucasians. These data also featured in a second study, about yellow fever vaccine responses in identical twins. That source reports: Vaccine-induced T cell responses in twins were reportedly observed to appear partly convergent, partly personalized.

This clonotype originated in a young woman in good health. The chain carries TRBV28 and TRBJ2-3, with D unclear. What was sequenced was PBMCs. The CDR3 sequence is CASSTNLGPDTQYF. CDR3 in DNA: TGTGCCAGCAGTACCAACCTCGGCCCAGATACGCAGTATTTT.